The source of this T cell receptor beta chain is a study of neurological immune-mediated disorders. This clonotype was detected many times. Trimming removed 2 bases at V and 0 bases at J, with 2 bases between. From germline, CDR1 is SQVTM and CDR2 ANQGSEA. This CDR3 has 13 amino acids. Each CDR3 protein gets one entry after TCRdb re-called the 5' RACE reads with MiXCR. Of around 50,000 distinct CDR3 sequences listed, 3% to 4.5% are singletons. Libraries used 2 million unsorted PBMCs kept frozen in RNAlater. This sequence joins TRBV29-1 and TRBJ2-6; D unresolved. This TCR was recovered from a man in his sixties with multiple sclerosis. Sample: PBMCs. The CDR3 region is CSVENSGANVLTF. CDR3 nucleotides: TGCAGCGTTGAAAACTCTGGGGCCAACGTCCTGACTTTC. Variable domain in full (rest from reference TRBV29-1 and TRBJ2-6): SAVISQKPSRDICQRGTSLTIQCQVDSQVTMMFWYRQQPGQSLTLIATANQGSEATYESGFVIDKFPISRPNLTFSTLTVSNMSPEDSSIYLCSVENSGANVLTFGAGSRLTVL.